The rows below give T cell receptor beta chains drawn from one sample of a study of PD-1 blockade in mismatch repair-deficient tumors. Assay: immunoSEQ multiplex PCR; the TCRdb copy retains only in-frame clones and omits some. There are some 40,000 clones in the sample; over 80% occur only once, and around 0.99% lies in the top ten. Sample: PBMCs, taken roughly 40 weeks after starting pembrolizumab. These receptors came from an adult with mismatch repair-deficient cancer. CDR3s include the opening cysteine and the closing phenylalanine or tryptophan. D genes are given only for firm matches. Expanded clones are given a class, and other clones once, few, many or no size at all.

CDR3	DNA	size	V	J	D
CASSSQGPLAKNIQYF	TGCGCCAGCAGCTCCCAGGGCCCCTTAGCCAAAAACATTCAGTACTTC	.	TRBV5-1	TRBJ2-4	.
CSVEGLKGAGNTEAFF	TGCAGCGTTGAAGGGTTGAAGGGGGCTGGGAACACTGAAGCTTTCTTT	once	TRBV29-1	TRBJ1-1	TRBD1
CASSATGNQPQHF	TGTGCCAGCAGTGCGACAGGGAATCAGCCCCAGCATTTT	.	TRBV2	TRBJ1-5	TRBD1
CSAGTTGNTIYF	TGCAGCGCCGGGACTACGGGAAACACCATATATTTT	.	TRBV29-1	TRBJ1-3	.
CASSKGLAGSTDTQYF	TGTGCCAGCAGCAAAGGACTAGCGGGTTCCACAGATACGCAGTATTTT	.	TRBV5-4	TRBJ2-3	TRBD2
CASSSYRQGRLSTEAFF	TGTGCCAGCAGCTCTTATCGACAGGGTCGGCTTAGCACTGAAGCTTTCTTT	.	TRBV7-3	TRBJ1-1	TRBD1
CASSVGATSGSIRETQYF	TGTGCCAGCAGCGTAGGCGCGACTAGCGGGAGCATTCGGGAGACCCAGTACTTC	.	TRBV9	TRBJ2-5	TRBD2
CASSRGFRDEKLFF	TGTGCCAGCAGTAGGGGGTTCCGGGACGAAAAACTGTTTTTT	.	TRBV6-5	TRBJ1-4	.
CASKGPRDTNTEAFF	TGTGCCAGTAAGGGGCCCCGGGACACGAACACTGAAGCTTTCTTT	.	TRBV19	TRBJ1-1	.
CASSWGDSPTDTQYF	TGTGCCAGCAGTTGGGGGGATTCTCCCACAGATACGCAGTATTTT	.	TRBV27	TRBJ2-3	.
CASRPLYYTDTQYF	TGTGCCAGCAGACCCCTCTATTACACAGATACGCAGTATTTT	once	TRBV27	TRBJ2-3	.
CASSPGRTSFNEKLFF	TGTGCCAGCAGCCCCGGTAGGACATCGTTTAATGAAAAACTGTTTTTT	.	TRBV14	TRBJ1-4	.
CASSPWGSGYEQYF	TGTGCCAGTAGTCCCTGGGGGAGCGGGTACGAGCAGTACTTC	.	TRBV19	TRBJ2-7	.
CASSVAWSAVTGELFF	TGTGCCAGCAGCGTAGCCTGGAGTGCGGTCACCGGGGAGCTGTTTTTT	.	TRBV9	TRBJ2-2	.
CASSQEGAVYGYTF	TGCGCCAGCAGCCAAGAAGGGGCAGTCTATGGCTACACCTTC	.	TRBV4-1	TRBJ1-2	.
CASSLSAGLETQYF	TGTGCCAGCAGCTTGTCTGCGGGACTAGAGACCCAGTACTTC	.	TRBV5-5	TRBJ2-5	.
CASSLGTGGSGNTIYF	TGTGCCAGCAGTTTAGGGACAGGGGGTTCTGGAAACACCATATATTTT	.	TRBV28	TRBJ1-3	TRBD1
CASSLSVDEQYF	TGTGCCAGCAGTCTTTCGGTTGACGAGCAGTACTTC	.	TRBV2	TRBJ2-7	.
CAWSETYRDDGYTF	TGTGCCTGGAGTGAAACCTACAGGGATGATGGCTACACCTTC	few	TRBV30	TRBJ1-2	.
CSVIATGGYEQYF	TGCAGCGTGATAGCGACAGGGGGCTACGAGCAGTACTTC	few	TRBV29-1	TRBJ2-7	TRBD1
CASSLNAGADTQYF	TGCGCCAGCAGCTTGAATGCGGGGGCCGATACGCAGTATTTT	.	TRBV5-1	TRBJ2-3	.
CASRLLKGQGTEVEAFF	TGTGCAAGTCGCTTGCTAAAGGGACAGGGGACCGAGGTTGAAGCTTTCTTT	.	TRBV12-2	TRBJ1-1	.
CASSLWTRNTEAFF	TGTGCCAGCAGCTTATGGACAAGGAACACTGAAGCTTTCTTT	.	TRBV5-6	TRBJ1-1	.
CASSQEGGIAGVPYEQYF	TGTGCCAGCAGCCAAGAGGGGGGGATAGCGGGAGTACCCTACGAGCAGTACTTC	.	TRBV4-2	TRBJ2-7	TRBD2
CASSFNDGYYGYTF	TGTGCCAGTAGTTTCAACGACGGGTACTATGGCTACACCTTC	.	TRBV19	TRBJ1-2	.
CASSPLGDSDETQYF	TGTGCCAGCAGCCCCCTGGGGGACTCGGACGAGACCCAGTACTTC	few	TRBV28	TRBJ2-5	.
CASSPGQGGNQPQHF	TGTGCCAGCTCACCCGGACAGGGTGGGAATCAGCCCCAGCATTTT	.	TRBV18	TRBJ1-5	TRBD1
CASSPPDREGTEAFF	TGTGCCAGCAGCCCGCCGGACAGGGAGGGTACTGAAGCTTTCTTT	.	TRBV7-9	TRBJ1-1	TRBD1
CASSLTGTGNEKLFF	TGCGCCAGCAGCTTGACCGGGACAGGGAATGAAAAACTGTTTTTT	.	TRBV5-1	TRBJ1-4	TRBD1
CASSYPGQGYLYEQYF	TGTGCCAGCAGTTACCCCGGACAGGGCTATCTCTACGAGCAGTACTTC	.	TRBV6-5	TRBJ2-7	TRBD1
CASSPQGQGARETQYF	TGCGCCAGCAGCCCGCAAGGACAGGGGGCGAGGGAGACCCAGTACTTC	once	TRBV5-1	TRBJ2-5	TRBD1
CASSLGPSGSGYTF	TGTGCCAGCAGCTTAGGGCCTTCAGGATCGGGCTACACCTTC	.	TRBV7-2	TRBJ1-2	.
CASSDGAGYGYTF	TGTGCCAGCAGCGATGGGGCCGGCTATGGCTACACCTTC	.	TRBV7-3	TRBJ1-2	.
CAWSVGGRDGYTF	TGTGCCTGGAGTGTTGGAGGGAGAGATGGCTACACCTTC	once	TRBV30	TRBJ1-2	.
CASSLYPSSGQETQYF	TGTGCCAGCAGTTTATATCCGAGTAGCGGACAAGAGACCCAGTACTTC	.	TRBV28	TRBJ2-5	.
CASTQDRGDDTQYF	TGTGCCAGCACCCAGGACAGGGGTGACGATACGCAGTATTTT	.	TRBV2	TRBJ2-3	TRBD1
CASSEEVSASHEQYF	TGTGCCAGCAGTGAAGAAGTCTCTGCGTCGCACGAGCAGTACTTC	few	TRBV2	TRBJ2-7	.
CASSLYRRIYEQYF	TGTGCCAGCAGTTTATACAGGAGAATCTACGAGCAGTACTTC	.	TRBV28	TRBJ2-7	.
CASSLTRSEQYF	TGTGCCAGCAGCCTCACTAGGTCGGAGCAGTACTTC	few	TRBV4-2	TRBJ2-7	.
CASSTGQGDNEQFF	TGTGCCAGCAGTACCGGACAGGGAGACAATGAGCAGTTCTTC	.	TRBV2	TRBJ2-1	TRBD1
CASSIGGVSDTQYF	TGTGCCAGTAGTATAGGGGGGGTTTCAGATACGCAGTATTTT	.	TRBV19	TRBJ2-3	.
CASSSLAGSSGEQFF	TGCGCCAGCAGCTCCCTAGCGGGAAGTTCGGGTGAGCAGTTCTTC	.	TRBV5-1	TRBJ2-1	TRBD2
CASSWTGGAGDTQYF	TGTGCCAGCAGCTGGACAGGGGGCGCCGGAGATACGCAGTATTTT	.	TRBV5-4	TRBJ2-3	TRBD1
CASRLQGRGNEQFF	TGTGCCAGTAGGTTACAGGGGCGCGGCAATGAGCAGTTCTTC	.	TRBV19	TRBJ2-1	TRBD1
CASSSWDRGQGNTEAFF	TGTGCCAGTAGTTCCTGGGACAGGGGGCAGGGTAACACTGAAGCTTTCTTT	.	TRBV19	TRBJ1-1	TRBD1
CASSELTSGNTDTQYF	TGCGCCAGCAGTGAGCTGACTAGCGGCAACACAGATACGCAGTATTTT	.	TRBV10-1	TRBJ2-3	TRBD2
CASSSGLYNEQFF	TGTGCCAGCAGCTCGGGACTTTACAATGAGCAGTTCTTC	.	TRBV7-3	TRBJ2-1	.
CASSLYRGNEQFF	TGTGCCAGCAGTTTGTACAGGGGAAATGAGCAGTTCTTC	.	TRBV28	TRBJ2-1	TRBD1
CASSRRPPTGAYEQYF	TGTGCCAGCAGCCGACGTCCACCGACAGGGGCCTACGAGCAGTACTTC	few	TRBV27	TRBJ2-7	TRBD1
CSVQSYYEQYF	TGCAGCGTTCAGTCTTATTACGAGCAGTACTTC	.	TRBV29-1	TRBJ2-7	.
CASGHSGQGPLQQFF	TGTGCCAGTGGCCACTCGGGACAGGGGCCCCTGCAGCAGTTCTTC	.	TRBV19	TRBJ2-1	TRBD1
CASRPGLAKTGELFF	TGTGCCAGCCGGCCGGGACTAGCGAAAACCGGGGAGCTGTTTTTT	.	TRBV2	TRBJ2-2	TRBD2
CASSSDRVRTDTQYF	TGTGCCAGTAGTTCGGACAGAGTACGCACAGATACGCAGTATTTT	.	TRBV19	TRBJ2-3	.
CASAEGGSRFEQYF	TGTGCCAGTGCCGAGGGGGGGAGCCGTTTCGAGCAGTACTTC	.	TRBV19	TRBJ2-7	.
CASRYTDTQYF	TGTGCCAGCAGGTACACAGATACGCAGTATTTT	once	TRBV6-6	TRBJ2-3	.